Below are 31 T cell receptor beta chains sequenced from a single sample in a study of cytomegalovirus exposure and HLA in healthy donors. Sequencing was performed with immunoSEQ multiplex PCR; in TCRdb, only in-frame clones are kept and a portion is missing. The sample yields around 63,000 clones, 96% seen once. The material sequenced was PBMCs. These receptors originate from a young woman in good health and CMV-seronegative.

The V gene is TRBV28, the J gene TRBJ1-1; D remains ambiguous. The V end was cut by 2 bases, the J end by 1 base, with 5 bases between. CDR1 and CDR2 (germline): MDHEN, SYDVKM. The CDR3 spans 13 residues. The DNA for the CDR3 is TGTGCCAGCAGTTTACCGGGGAACACTGAAGCTTTCTTT. It specifies CASSLPGNTEAFF.

V and J are TRBV4-3 and TRBJ2-1, with 11 bases matching TRBD2. Germline V lookup: CDR1 LGHNA, CDR2 YSLEER. V lost 4 bases and J lost 2; bases outside the gene matches: 7. This CDR3 is 17 amino acids long. The CDR3 coding sequence is TGCGCCAGCAGCCTTCCCCCGGGACTAGCGGCCTACAATGAGCAGTTCTTC. This codes for CASSLPPGLAAYNEQFF.

The V and J genes are TRBV6-5 and TRBJ2-2, with D uncertain. Looked up from germline, CDR1 is MNHEY and CDR2 is SVGAGI. V was trimmed by 2 bases and J by 3 bases, leaving 10 bases between them. The CDR3 has 15 amino acids. CDR3 loop: CASSYKVRDTGELFF. The DNA for the CDR3 is TGTGCCAGCAGTTACAAGGTTCGGGACACCGGGGAGCTGTTTTTT.

Relative to its sample, this clone is medium-sized (0.01 to 0.1%). The CDR3 region has the DNA TGTGCCAGCAGTGACCCGGGGGAGGGGGACCCCGTGACAGGGGACTCCTACGAGCAGTACTTC. It is translated as CASSDPGEGDPVTGDSYEQYF. The V gene is TRBV6-4, the J gene TRBJ2-7, with D maybe TRBD1 (8 bases). This CDR3 comprises 21 residues. V was pared by 2 bases and J by 0 bases, with 29 bases between. Germline V gives CDR1 MRHNA, CDR2 SNTAGT.

J is TRBJ2-2 and V is TRBV28; a possible D gene is TRBD2 (6 bases). The length of the CDR3 is 13 residues. The V gene's germline CDR1 is MDHEN and CDR2 SYDVKM. V lost 5 bases, J lost 6 bases, and 10 bases lay in between. CDR3 sequence reads: CASSEAGSGELFF. In nucleotides, the CDR3 is TGTGCCAGCAGTGAGGCGGGGTCCGGGGAGCTGTTTTTT. Full variable domain (rest looked up from reference TRBV28 and TRBJ2-2): DVKVTQSSRYLVKRTGEKVFLECVQDMDHENMFWYRQDPGLGLRLIYFSYDVKMKEKGDIPEGYSVSREKKERFSLILESASTNQTSMYLCASSEAGSGELFFGEGSRLTVL.

The rearrangement joins TRBV5-6 to TRBJ2-3, with D perhaps TRBD1 (6 bases). Germline V gene sequence: CDR1 SGHDT, CDR2 YYEEEE. The CDR3 runs 12 residues. V was clipped by 2 bases and J by 11 bases, with 12 bases between them. The chain's CDR3 is CASSLQGRGQYF. CDR3 nucleotides: TGTGCCAGCAGCTTACAGGGTCGGGGGCAGTATTTT.

This chain links TRBV9 with TRBJ1-2, with TRBD1 as a possible D gene (5 bases). The CDR3 covers 15 residues. Trimming left V 1 base short and J 6 bases short, with 16 bases between. The germline V gene has CDR1 SGDLS and CDR2 YYNGEE. This chain's CDR3 is CASSVSGGVTNGYTF. The CDR3 DNA reads as TGTGCCAGCAGCGTATCTGGGGGGGTTACGAATGGCTACACCTTC.

This clone occurred once. The chain uses TRBV6-4 and TRBJ2-3, with 8 bases lining up with TRBD2. With 3 bases clipped from V and 0 bases from J, the junction kept 8 bases outside the gene matches. The CDR3 is made up of 17 amino acids. Germline V lookup: CDR1 MRHNA, CDR2 SNTAGT. As DNA, the CDR3 is TGTGCCAGCAGTGAAACCATAGCGGGATTTAGCACAGATACGCAGTATTTT. Amino acids: CASSETIAGFSTDTQYF.

This clone has just a few counts. The rearrangement links TRBV30 to TRBJ1-5; D perhaps matches TRBD1 (5 bases). V lost 3 bases to trimming and J lost 0 bases, with 18 bases between them. This CDR3 comprises 17 residues. CDR1 is GTSNPN and CDR2 is SVGIG in the germline V gene (reference sequence). CDR3 loop: CAWSPGWGTYSNQPQHF. The CDR3 bases are TGTGCCTGGAGCCCAGGGTGGGGTACCTATAGCAATCAGCCCCAGCATTTT.

CDR3 region: CASSQDRVRPSGEQFF. CDR3 bases: TGCGCCAGCAGCCAAGATCGGGTTAGGCCCTCGGGTGAGCAGTTCTTC. V usage is TRBV4-3 and J usage is TRBJ2-1, with D uncertain. The V gene lost 0 bases and the J gene lost 9 bases, with 18 bases spanning the gap. Germline values: CDR1 LGHNA, CDR2 YSLEER. This CDR3 is built from 16 residues.

The gene calls are TRBV5-1 and TRBJ2-5, with a possible D match to TRBD2 (5 bases). V was trimmed by 4 bases and J by 5 bases, leaving 15 bases between them. CDR1 and CDR2 from the germline V gene are SGHRS and YFSETQ. CDR3 size: 14 residues. The CDR3 is CASSPPGREETQYF. In DNA form, the CDR3 reads TGCGCCAGCAGCCCTCCCGGTAGGGAGGAGACCCAGTACTTC.

The chain uses TRBV7-2 and TRBJ2-7, with 7 bases that match TRBD2. CDR3 length equals 14 residues. Germline CDR1 and CDR2: SGHTA and FQGNSA. Trimming removed 3 bases from V and 5 bases from J; junction bases left unmatched: 7. The CDR3 nucleotides are TGTGCCAGCAGCTTGGGCGGGAGTTTCCACGAGCAGTACTTC. It is translated as CASSLGGSFHEQYF.

The chain employs TRBV25-1 and TRBJ2-2, with 9 bases matching TRBD2. There are 15 residues in the CDR3. V lost 6 bases, J lost 6 bases, and 8 bases stayed unmatched. CDR1 is MGHDK, CDR2 SYGVNS, per germline. This CDR3 is CASSGGLAGSGELFF. CDR3 in DNA: TGTGCCAGCAGCGGGGGTCTAGCGGGGTCCGGGGAGCTGTTTTTT.

The chain recombines TRBV28 with TRBJ2-7; D perhaps matches TRBD1 (5 bases). Trimming took off 5 bases at V and 4 bases at J, with 18 bases between the two ends. The CDR3 spans 15 residues. Germline V gene sequence: CDR1 MDHEN, CDR2 SYDVKM. DNA for the CDR3: TGTGCCAGCAGTACACAGGCGTGGGTTTTGTACGAGCAGTACTTC. Residues: CASSTQAWVLYEQYF.

The chain joins TRBV28 to TRBJ2-7; 12 bases are shared with TRBD1. There are 15 residues in the CDR3. The V gene's germline CDR1 is MDHEN and CDR2 SYDVKM. V lost 3 bases, J lost 3 bases, and 3 bases stayed unmatched. Here the CDR3 reads CASSFGTGGVYEQYF. The CDR3 nucleotides read TGTGCCAGCAGTTTTGGGACAGGGGGCGTCTACGAGCAGTACTTC.

Here the CDR3 DNA reads TGTGCCAGCAGTTTATGGGGACCAGCGGGTTACGAGCAGTACTTC. Translation gives CASSLWGPAGYEQYF. This chain links TRBV27 with TRBJ2-7, with D perhaps matching TRBD2 (6 bases). The CDR3 has 15 amino acids. The V end lost 1 base, the J end lost 4 bases, and 14 bases lay between the germline ends. CDR1 MNHEY and CDR2 SMNVEV come from the germline V gene (reference sequence).

The chain recombines TRBV5-1 with TRBJ1-1; D is possibly TRBD1 (6 bases). V lost 4 bases and J 4 bases, leaving 17 bases between the germline ends. Germline CDR1 SGHRS, CDR2 YFSETQ. This CDR3 has 15 amino acids. CDR3 nucleotides: TGCGCCAGCAGCCCCCCGGGGGGGCTGGGCACTGAAGCTTTCTTT. Amino acids: CASSPPGGLGTEAFF.

This chain uses TRBV23-1 with TRBJ2-1, with 7 bases lining up with TRBD1. TRBV23-1 is flagged as an ORF with uncertain function. The CDR3 loop spans 16 amino acids. V shed 3 bases, J shed 7 bases, and the junction held 12 bases outside the gene matches. CDR3 nucleotide sequence: TGCGCCAGCAGTCACGGCAGACAGGGACGGGTGAATGAGCAGTTCTTC. Translating gives CASSHGRQGRVNEQFF.

This sequence joins TRBV21-1 and TRBJ2-1; TRBD2 is taken as the D call from the table, unchecked against the DNA. TRBV21-1 is annotated as a pseudogene. The length of the CDR3 is 16 residues. CDR3 sequence (DNA): TGTGCCAGCACCGACTGGACTAGCGGGGTCTGGGGTGAGCAGTTCTTC. This sequence encodes CASTDWTSGVWGEQFF.

V usage is TRBV6-5 and J usage is TRBJ2-2, with TRBD2 as a possible D gene (6 bases). Trimming shortened V by 6 bases and J by 7 bases, and 12 bases separated the two germline ends. Germline CDR1 and CDR2: MNHEY and SVGAGI. This CDR3 is built from 13 residues. The CDR3 DNA reads as TGTGCCAGCAGCAAAGGGCGGGGCGGGGAGCTGTTTTTT. Protein product: CASSKGRGGELFF.

V usage is TRBV10-3 and J usage is TRBJ2-5, with 12 positions matching TRBD1. Looked up from germline, CDR1 is ENHRY and CDR2 is SYGVKD. This CDR3 spans 12 amino acids. Losses at the gene ends were 10 bases for V and 14 bases for J; bases not matched to a gene: 11. The CDR3 is CATGGGQGASYF. CDR3 in DNA: TGTGCCACGGGCGGGGGACAGGGGGCCTCTTACTTC.

This rearrangement joins TRBV19 to TRBJ2-7; TRBD1 aligns across 8 bases. The CDR3 runs to 14 residues. Germline assignment: CDR1 LNHDA and CDR2 SQIVND (reference sequence). The junction had 0 bases not matched to a gene; V was cut back by 2 bases and J by 0 bases. In DNA form, the CDR3 reads TGTGCCAGTAGTATACAGGGGGCCTCCTACGAGCAGTACTTC. It is translated as CASSIQGASYEQYF.

V usage is TRBV28 and J usage is TRBJ1-4; a possible D gene is TRBD1 (5 bases). CDR1 and CDR2 from the germline V gene are MDHEN and SYDVKM. This CDR3 contains 15 residues. V was pared by 5 bases and J by 3 bases, with 13 bases between. CDR3 nucleotides: TGTGCCAGCAGTCCCTCTGGGGGGGCTAATGAAAAACTGTTTTTT. It translates to CASSPSGGANEKLFF.

This rearrangement joins TRBV29-1 to TRBJ2-1; 13 nucleotides line up with TRBD2. The CDR3 runs 24 residues. The germline gives CDR1 SQVTM, CDR2 ANQGSEA. V trimming: 2 bases; J trimming: 4 bases; junction bases outside the gene matches: 29. The CDR3 protein is CSVESMSGARRQGLAGSWYNEQFF. In nucleotides, the CDR3 is TGCAGCGTTGAATCGATGTCAGGGGCCCGCCGCCAGGGACTAGCGGGGTCGTGGTACAATGAGCAGTTCTTC.

The chain recombines TRBV5-1 with TRBJ2-5; D possibly corresponds to TRBD2 (6 bases). Trimming took 4 bases from V and 1 from J, leaving 11 bases between them. The CDR3 is 14 amino acids. Looked up from germline, CDR1 is SGHRS and CDR2 is YFSETQ. The CDR3 is CASSPGTAQETQYF. The CDR3 bases are TGCGCCAGCAGCCCCGGGACTGCCCAAGAGACCCAGTACTTC.

The chain couples TRBV15 to TRBJ2-2; D gene uncertain. The length of the CDR3 is 14 residues. The V end was cut by 1 base, the J end by 0 bases, with 3 bases between. Germline assignment: CDR1 LNHNV and CDR2 YYDKDF (reference sequence). The CDR3 loop reads CATSRVANTGELFF. The CDR3 DNA follows: TGTGCCACCAGCAGAGTCGCGAACACCGGGGAGCTGTTTTTT.

The rearrangement links TRBV28 to TRBJ2-1; 8 bases are shared with TRBD1. Germline CDR1 MDHEN, CDR2 SYDVKM. This CDR3 is built from 12 residues. V trimming: 4 bases; J trimming: 12 bases; junction bases outside the gene matches: 5. The CDR3 DNA reads as TGTGCCAGCAGTTCAGGGGGCCACTCGCAGTTCTTC. It yields the protein CASSSGGHSQFF.

This rearrangement joins TRBV18 to TRBJ1-4, with D unclear. Trimming took 3 bases from V and 2 from J, leaving 7 bases between them. The V gene's germline CDR1 is KGHSH and CDR2 LQKENI. The CDR3 has 14 residues. The chain's CDR3 is CASSPGPTNEKLFF. The DNA for the CDR3 is TGTGCCAGCTCACCCGGTCCGACTAATGAAAAACTGTTTTTT.

The rearrangement links TRBV7-9 to TRBJ2-6; 7 bases match TRBD1. The CDR3 length is 17 residues. Germline assignment: CDR1 SEHNR and CDR2 FQNEAQ (reference sequence). The V segment lost 5 bases and the J segment 4 bases; nucleotides outside the gene matches: 11. The CDR3 DNA is TGTGCCAGCAGCGAGACAGGGACGCCAGGAGGGGCCAACGTCCTGACTTTC. It translates to CASSETGTPGGANVLTF.

The rearrangement uses TRBV7-9 and TRBJ1-1, with TRBD1 identical over 9 bases. The V gene end was trimmed by 4 bases and the J gene end by 5 bases; junction bases not matched to a gene: 2. The germline gives CDR1 SEHNR, CDR2 FQNEAQ (reference sequence). The CDR3 is 13 amino acids. CDR3 nucleotide sequence: TGTGCCAGCAGCTCAGACAGGGGGACTGAAGCTTTCTTT. It translates to CASSSDRGTEAFF.

The chain combines TRBV28 with TRBJ1-3; D uncertain. V was clipped by 1 base and J by 8 bases, with 9 bases between them. This CDR3 has 13 amino acids. Germline V CDR1 and CDR2: MDHEN, SYDVKM. The CDR3 nucleotides read TGTGCCAGCAGTTTATCTGGGCGACACACCATATATTTT. Translated, it gives CASSLSGRHTIYF.